One and the same sample provided the 21 T cell receptor beta chains below, sequenced in a study of blood T cell repertoires in COVID-19. Repertoires were generated with immunoSEQ multiplex PCR, while TCRdb's copy carries only in-frame clones and drops some. This sample has around 35,000 clones; roughly 80% occur once, and the top ten carry about 3%. The specimen was peripheral blood. The receptors come from a man between 65 and 79 years old with COVID-19, enrolled during active disease.

V usage is TRBV29-1 and J usage is TRBJ2-2; D ambiguous. With 5 bases removed from V and 0 bases from J, the gap between germline ends came to 10 bases. Germline values: CDR1 SQVTM, CDR2 ANQGSEA. This CDR3 spans 14 amino acids. The CDR3, as DNA: TGCAGCGTTCGCAGTTTCACGAACACCGGGGAGCTGTTTTTT. It is translated as CSVRSFTNTGELFF.

The J gene is TRBJ1-4, the V gene TRBV10-3, with 7 nucleotides matching TRBD1. Trimming took 6 bases from V and 3 from J; bases not matched to a gene: 4. The CDR3 has 14 amino acids. CDR1 and CDR2 from the germline V gene are ENHRY and SYGVKD. CDR3 protein: CAIRRTGANEKLFF. CDR3 bases: TGTGCCATCAGACGGACAGGAGCTAATGAAAAACTGTTTTTT.

This chain uses TRBV18 with TRBJ1-4; 8 positions match TRBD1. V lost 4 bases to trimming and J lost 6 bases; unmatched junction nucleotides: 10. The CDR3 covers 16 residues. Looked up from germline, CDR1 is KGHSH and CDR2 is LQKENI. Written as DNA, the CDR3 is TGTGCCAGCTCACTGAATACACAGGGGGTAGATGAAAAACTGTTTTTT. It translates to CASSLNTQGVDEKLFF.

This chain links TRBV3-1 (or the pseudogene TRBV3-2) with TRBJ1-6; 8 bases map to TRBD1. This CDR3 is 15 amino acids long. Germline CDR1 LGHDT, CDR2 YNNKEL (reference sequence). The V segment lost 4 bases and the J segment 5 bases; nucleotides outside the gene matches: 4. The CDR3 nucleotides are TGTGCCAGCAGCCGATCGGACAGGGATAATTCACCCCTCCACTTT. It specifies CASSRSDRDNSPLHF.

The J gene is TRBJ2-7, the V gene TRBV5-1, with D uncertain. The V gene lost 9 bases and the J gene lost 3 bases, with 19 bases spanning the gap. Germline loops: CDR1 SGHRS, CDR2 YFSETQ. CDR3 length equals 14 residues. CDR3 DNA sequence: TGCGCCAAAGAGACGGGTTCTTCGAACTACGAGCAGTACTTC. It is translated as CAKETGSSNYEQYF.

CDR3 loop: CAWRGTGVGKLFF. CDR3 DNA sequence: TGTGCCTGGAGGGGGACAGGGGTGGGAAAACTGTTTTTT. The chain couples TRBV30 to TRBJ1-4; TRBD1 matches at 10 bases. Germline V CDR1 and CDR2: GTSNPN, SVGIG (reference sequence). J gave up 10 bases and V 3 bases, and 5 bases lay outside the gene matches. There are 13 residues in the CDR3.

The chain carries TRBV9 and TRBJ1-1, with D maybe TRBD1 (5 bases). V lost 0 bases to trimming and J lost 0 bases, with 12 bases between them. Germline V gene data show CDR1 as SGDLS and CDR2 as YYNGEE. The CDR3 is 16 amino acids. CDR3 sequence (DNA): TGTGCCAGCAGCGTAGGCATAGGGGAACTGAACACTGAAGCTTTCTTT. Translating it yields CASSVGIGELNTEAFF.

The genes are TRBV28 and TRBJ2-2, with a tentative D call TRBD1 (7 bases). CDR1 and CDR2 from the germline V gene are MDHEN and SYDVKM. The ends were cut back, 6 bases at V and 6 bases at J, with 14 bases in the middle. The CDR3 is made up of 14 amino acids. The CDR3 sequence is CASRGGTVAGELFF. The CDR3 nucleotides read TGTGCCAGCAGGGGCGGGACAGTTGCCGGGGAGCTGTTTTTT.

CDR3 DNA: TGTGCCAGCTCACTCGGGGGGGGTTCCTACGAGCAGTACTTC. Amino acids: CASSLGGGSYEQYF. The gene calls are TRBV18 and TRBJ2-7, with 8 positions matching TRBD2. The length of the CDR3 is 14 residues. Trimming cost V 4 bases and J 1 base; bases outside gene matches: 3. Per germline, CDR1 KGHSH and CDR2 LQKENI.

The V and J genes are TRBV11-2 and TRBJ2-1; TRBD2 might be the D (6 bases). The CDR3 has 14 amino acids. Per germline, CDR1 SGHAT and CDR2 FQNNGV. V was trimmed by 1 base and J by 7 bases, leaving 11 bases between them. CDR3 region: CASSLAGVKNEQFF. The CDR3 coding sequence is TGTGCCAGCAGCTTAGCGGGAGTTAAGAATGAGCAGTTCTTC.

This chain joins TRBV4-2 and TRBJ2-2, with D perhaps matching TRBD2 (6 bases). The CDR3 sequence is 16 residues long. The germline gives CDR1 LGHNA, CDR2 YNFKEQ. V was shortened by 6 bases and J by 2 bases, with 16 bases between the two germline ends. The CDR3 DNA follows: TGTGCCAGCAGACCCCTTCTAGCGCGAAACACCGGGGAGCTGTTTTTT. This gives the protein CASRPLLARNTGELFF.

Only a few counts were recorded for this clone. The chain couples TRBV3-1 (or the pseudogene TRBV3-2) to TRBJ2-2; 14 bases agree with TRBD2. Germline V gene sequence: CDR1 LGHDT, CDR2 YNNKEL (reference sequence). The V and J ends lost 4 bases and 7 bases, in that order; junction bases with no gene match: 11. This CDR3 has 18 amino acids. CDR3 coding DNA: TGTGCCAGCAGCCGCACCGGACTAGCGGGGGGTCTGGGCGGGGAGCTGTTTTTT. This gives the protein CASSRTGLAGGLGGELFF.

This clone has a single count. The chain uses TRBV27 and TRBJ1-1, with D perhaps TRBD1 (6 bases). V was cut by 7 bases and J by 8 bases, with 17 bases left in between. The germline CDR1 and CDR2 sequences are MNHEY and SMNVEV (reference sequence). This CDR3 has 13 residues. Written as DNA, the CDR3 is TGTGCCAGCACCCAAGGGGGTATTGGGGAAGCTTTCTTT. Protein: CASTQGGIGEAFF.

This sequence joins TRBV5-1 and TRBJ2-5; 11 positions match TRBD1. Looked up from germline, CDR1 is SGHRS and CDR2 is YFSETQ. This CDR3 has 16 residues. V lost 0 bases, J lost 5 bases, and 6 bases stayed unmatched. The CDR3 loop reads CASSLVGQGAGETQYF. In DNA form, the CDR3 reads TGCGCCAGCAGCTTGGTAGGACAGGGGGCGGGTGAGACCCAGTACTTC.

This rearrangement joins TRBV27 to TRBJ2-7, with 8 bases that match TRBD1. CDR3 length equals 16 residues. With 9 bases clipped from V and 0 bases from J, the junction kept 13 bases outside the gene matches. Germline V CDR1 and CDR2: MNHEY, SMNVEV (reference sequence). The CDR3 is CASGDRPTGSSYEQYF. Written as DNA, the CDR3 is TGTGCCAGTGGGGACAGGCCGACAGGGAGCTCCTACGAGCAGTACTTC.

CDR3 in amino acids: CASRPPDRFYEQYF. The DNA for the CDR3 is TGTGCCAGCAGGCCCCCCGACAGGTTCTACGAGCAGTACTTC. The V call is TRBV11-2, the J call TRBJ2-7; D possibly corresponds to TRBD1 (6 bases). The V end lost 6 bases, the J end lost 3 bases, and 15 bases lay between the germline ends. CDR1 SGHAT and CDR2 FQNNGV come from the germline V gene. This CDR3 spans 14 amino acids.

CDR3 protein: CASSIRGLGTYEQYF. The CDR3, as DNA: TGTGCCAGTAGTATCAGGGGACTAGGCACCTACGAGCAGTACTTC. The genes are TRBV19 and TRBJ2-7; 8 nucleotides line up with TRBD2. This CDR3 has 15 residues. Per germline, CDR1 LNHDA and CDR2 SQIVND (reference sequence). Unmatched junction bases numbered 6, after V lost 3 bases and J lost 2 bases.

The CDR3 coding sequence is TGTGCCAGCAGCTTAGGACAGAGCACTGAAGCTTTCTTT. Its protein product is CASSLGQSTEAFF. The genes are TRBV7-6 and TRBJ1-1, with TRBD1 as a possible D gene (5 bases). Germline CDR1 is SGHVS and CDR2 is FNYEAQ. The CDR3 sequence is 13 residues long. V was trimmed by 1 base and J by 4 bases, leaving 7 bases between them.

The chain combines TRBV5-4 with TRBJ2-7, with 7 nucleotides matching TRBD1. The trim removed 4 bases at V and 4 bases at J, leaving 2 bases unmatched. The V gene's germline CDR1 is SGHNT and CDR2 YYREEE (reference sequence). The CDR3 spans 12 residues. In nucleotides, the CDR3 is TGTGCCAGCAGCAAGACAGGGTACGAGCAGTACTTC. This translates into CASSKTGYEQYF.

The V gene is TRBV5-4, the J gene TRBJ2-1; 8 nucleotides line up with TRBD2. CDR3 length: 16 amino acids. V lost 0 bases, J lost 7 bases, and 9 bases stayed unmatched. In germline, CDR1 is SGHNT, CDR2 YYREEE (reference sequence). CDR3 region: CASSLARSGLANEQFF. CDR3 sequence (DNA): TGTGCCAGCAGCTTGGCCAGGAGCGGACTAGCAAATGAGCAGTTCTTC.

The CDR3 reads CASSLASGESSYEQYF. Here the CDR3 DNA reads TGTGCCAGCAGCTTAGCGTCGGGGGAATCATCCTACGAGCAGTACTTC. The J gene is TRBJ2-7, the V gene TRBV7-2, with D perhaps matching TRBD2 (6 bases). Trimming removed 0 bases from V and 1 base from J, with 13 bases in between. The CDR3 totals 16 residues. Per germline, CDR1 SGHTA and CDR2 FQGNSA.